The clone carrying this T cell receptor (beta chain) was detected a few times. Sequenced by immunoSEQ multiplex PCR; TCRdb stores in-frame clones only, minus some. The sample records around 320,000 clones, around four fifths being singletons. These data are taken from a study of Ad26.COV2.S vaccination and SARS-CoV-2 variants. About the research overall: In the study, Ad26.COV2.S was injected intramuscularly once, or twice 56 days apart.

Germline V CDR1 and CDR2: LNHDA, SQIVND (reference sequence). The CDR3 extends over 14 amino acids. Trimming removed 7 bases from V and 8 bases from J; junction bases left unmatched: 6. The treatment is: some 20 received Ad26.COV2.S at low or high dose, single or two shots; about 5 received placebo; per-sample allocation not given. Day 63 following the first vaccine or placebo injection was when the samples were taken. Aged 18-55 years, donor was enrolled in Boston in 2020. An Ad26 vector was used to express Wuhan-strain SARS-CoV-2 spike as the vaccine. The source is a person aged 18-65 years who received the Ad26.COV2.S COVID-19 vaccine or a placebo. The chain joins TRBV19 to TRBJ1-6; 9 nucleotides match TRBD1. This material consisted of peripheral blood, taken in a trial of Ad26.COV2.S vaccine versus placebo. CDR3 residues: CASNSGTGYSPLHF. For the CDR3, the DNA is TGTGCCAGTAATTCCGGGACAGGGTATTCACCCCTCCACTTT.